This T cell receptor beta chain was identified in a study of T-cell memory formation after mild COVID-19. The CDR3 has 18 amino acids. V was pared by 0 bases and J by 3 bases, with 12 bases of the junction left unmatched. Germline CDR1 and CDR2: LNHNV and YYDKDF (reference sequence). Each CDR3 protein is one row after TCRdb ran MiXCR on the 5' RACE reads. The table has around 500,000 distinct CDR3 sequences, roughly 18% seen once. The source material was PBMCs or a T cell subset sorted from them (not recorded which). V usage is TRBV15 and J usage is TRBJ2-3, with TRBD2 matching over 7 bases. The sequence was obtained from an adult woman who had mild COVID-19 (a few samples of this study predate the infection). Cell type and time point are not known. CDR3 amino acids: CATSRDDRGRAATDTQYF. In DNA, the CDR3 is TGTGCCACCAGCAGAGATGATCGGGGGAGGGCAGCGACAGATACGCAGTATTTT.